This T cell receptor beta chain is from a study of T cells in Graves' hyperthyroidism and ophthalmopathy (dated by TCRdb to about 2019). Broadly, across the study: Peripheral blood was sampled at the time of initial diagnosis, prior to any treatment. A discovery cohort of about a hundred patients, roughly 43 with Graves' ophthalmopathy and over 55 with stable Graves' hyperthyroidism, was used to find distinguishing TCR V-J signatures. An independent validation cohort of around 19 hyperthyroidism patients and 17 patients who later progressed to ophthalmopathy tested prospective prediction of ophthalmopathy. The 95 to 100 discovery patients were divided at random into training and test sets in a 7:3 ratio. In addition, the study compared T-cell repertoires in thyroid tissue and in blood from roughly 6 Graves' hyperthyroidism patients. Following sampling, methimazole starting at 30 mg daily was given to hyperthyroidism patients, and high-dose intravenous methylprednisolone was given to ophthalmopathy patients. According to the paper, TCR Vbeta CDR3 sequencing was carried out on over 130 peripheral blood samples, which came from more than 40 ophthalmopathy, 70 to 80 hyperthyroidism and some 17 progressor patients.

The TCR beta CDR3 regions were amplified from the RNA transcripts. A first-round RT-PCR of the TCR CDR3 used the HTBI primer set with the Qiagen OneStep RT-PCR kit. The libraries were constructed in a second round of multiplex PCR and then size-selected and purified. Libraries were sequenced paired-end with 100 bp reads on an Illumina HiSeq2000. Regarding the original processing steps: SOAPnuke was used to process the raw data, with reads discarded if the reads contained adapters or uncalled bases, had a mean Phred below 15, or lacked an exact constant-primer or identifier match. COPE v1.2.5 was used to merge the high-quality paired reads, and each unique nucleotide sequence was defined as a clonotype. MiTCR v1.1 was used to align clonotypes to the IMGT TRBV, TRBD and TRBJ reference segments. The analysis was restricted to V-J combinations with a frequency above 0.0001, which together covered just over 98% of the repertoires. A TCS score was defined as the ratio of F50 (clonal expansion) to E x V (chaos), with BLOSUM62-based TCRdist applied between CDR3 peptides within each V-J. Welch's t-statistics and random forest reduced some 510 V-J features to about 13, which were used in a naive Bayes classifier (R e1071). TCRdb trimmed the raw reads at Q25, called clones with MiXCR and kept productive beta chains. Here each entry gathers all rows of one CDR3 protein and keeps the most common genes and DNA. The V and J calls, along with clone size, are taken from TCRdb and not from the paper's own processing. The sample contains 500,000 or so distinct CDR3 sequences, 17% of them found a single time. About 16% of the sample belongs to the ten largest clones.

Ophthalmopathy patients had moderately to severely active disease, Clinical Activity Score of at least 3, NOSPECS grade of at least 4, and duration under 3 months. Any patient with an uncontrolled infection, another autoimmune disease, pregnancy or lactation was excluded. Diagnoses relied on clinical symptoms, serum thyroxine and TRAb, thyroid ultrasound and orbital computed tomography. Ficoll-Paque density gradient centrifugation was used to isolate PBMCs from about 9 ml of fresh peripheral blood. Total RNA was extracted with Trizol reagent, and quality was checked on an Agilent 2100 Bioanalyzer. In regard to this clonotype: The clone's antigen remains unknown. Base qualities were left out, and no much larger clone turns up one base away.

The junction carries 18 bases between V and J, which are trimmed by 6 bases and 6 bases respectively. The CDR3, from cysteine to phenylalanine, totals 15 residues. Just CDR3 DNA is preserved here, 45 bases in frame from base 1. Per the germline V gene (reference sequence), LNHDA is the CDR1 and SQIVND is the CDR2. What the research found in general, with its limitations: In validation, the model predicted progression to ophthalmopathy with 55% to 71% sensitivity and 72% to 75% specificity, a median of around 6.6 months before onset. Sample size was not statistically predetermined, and blinding of investigators to group allocation was not performed. Most expanded thyroid clonotypes (frequency above 0.001) were also found in blood, which suggests that blood repertoires may mirror thyroid immune responses. A 13 V-J signature model separated ophthalmopathy from stable hyperthyroidism, with 87.88% sensitivity and roughly 81% specificity in cross-validation and 80%/75% in testing.

Here the chain combines TRBV19 and TRBJ2-1; a weak D assignment points to TRBD1 (6 bases agree). Material for sequencing was blood. This sequence originates from a woman between 18 and 29 years old with Graves' ophthalmopathy. At the DNA level, the sequence is TGTGCCAGTAGACCCCATGGTGGGACACTCAATGAGCAGTTCTTC. This translates into CASRPHGGTLNEQFF.